One T cell receptor (beta chain) is described in this entry. Antigen unknown. These data belong to a study of blood T cells in healthy people across ages. Findings of the study overall: Investigators viewed diversity estimates from one million T cells as underestimates, the study reported. Higher naive T cell percentage went strongly together with higher TCR beta diversity.

Each donor gave approximately 9.5 milliliters of peripheral blood. Total RNA was isolated from each sample in quantities of at least 6 micrograms. Trimming took 8 bases from V and 7 from J, leaving 21 bases between them. CDR3 length: 15 amino acids. Per germline, CDR1 MDHEN and CDR2 SYDVKM. It was with a sample-barcoded 5' primer and a J-beta primer mix that a second PCR of roughly 7 to 12 cycles was run. TCRdb re-called the 5' RACE reads through MiXCR, storing one row per CDR3 protein. Altogether approximately 1.5 million distinct CDR3 sequences are present, about 35% being singletons, with the ten largest covering approximately 11%.

Sequencing input: blood. This clonotype originated in a woman in her twenties or thirties in good health. The chain recombines TRBV28 with TRBJ2-1, with a tentative D call TRBD2 (6 bases). The CDR3 loop is CASSTAGTQANEQFF. In DNA form, the CDR3 reads TGTGCCAGCTCCACTGCGGGGACGCAAGCGAATGAGCAGTTCTTC.